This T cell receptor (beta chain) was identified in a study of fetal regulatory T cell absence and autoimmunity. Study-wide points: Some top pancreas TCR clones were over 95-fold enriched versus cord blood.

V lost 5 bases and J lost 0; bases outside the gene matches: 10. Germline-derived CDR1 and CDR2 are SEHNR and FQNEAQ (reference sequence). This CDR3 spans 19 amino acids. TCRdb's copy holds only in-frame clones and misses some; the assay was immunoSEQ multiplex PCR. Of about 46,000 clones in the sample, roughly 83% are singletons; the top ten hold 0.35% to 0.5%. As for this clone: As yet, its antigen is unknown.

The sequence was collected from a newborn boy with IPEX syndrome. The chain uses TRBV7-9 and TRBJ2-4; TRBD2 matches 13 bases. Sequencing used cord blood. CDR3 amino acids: CASSPRLAGGLIAKNIQYF. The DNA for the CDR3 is TGTGCCAGCAGCCCTAGACTAGCGGGAGGTCTCATAGCCAAAAACATTCAGTACTTC.